Sequencing of this TCR beta chain was carried out in a study of T cell repertoires in cytomegalovirus infection. Study summary: The study used recently identified HLA-C-restricted and well-studied HLA-B-restricted CMV epitopes. Matching HLA type, along with CMV infection, was indicated by public TCR beta signatures.

Points on this clonotype: Antigen unknown.

Using its own MiXCR run on the reads, TCRdb lists one record per CDR3 protein. Among approximately 390,000 distinct CDR3 sequences listed, around a third were seen once. V lost 8 bases and J lost 7, with 20 bases in between. This CDR3 region has 15 residues. Germline CDR1 reads MNHEY; CDR2 reads SMNVEV (reference sequence). Specimen: cultured PBMCs, collected from culture after CMV antigen stimulation. The V and J genes are TRBV27 and TRBJ1-4; D possibly corresponds to TRBD1 (6 bases). The receptor comes from a human donor in good health (CMV status not recorded). Some clones in this sample may be carry-over from other donors' samples. The CDR3 region is CASLPGWGAGEKLFF. CDR3 bases: TGTGCCAGCCTCCCCGGCTGGGGGGCAGGTGAAAAACTGTTTTTT. The whole variable domain, remainder taken from reference TRBV27 and TRBJ1-4, is EAQVTQNPRYLITVTGKKLTVTCSQNMNHEYMSWYRQDPGLGLRQIYYSMNVEVTDKGDVPEGYKVSRKEKRNFPLILESPSPNQTSLYFCASLPGWGAGEKLFFGSGTQLSVL.